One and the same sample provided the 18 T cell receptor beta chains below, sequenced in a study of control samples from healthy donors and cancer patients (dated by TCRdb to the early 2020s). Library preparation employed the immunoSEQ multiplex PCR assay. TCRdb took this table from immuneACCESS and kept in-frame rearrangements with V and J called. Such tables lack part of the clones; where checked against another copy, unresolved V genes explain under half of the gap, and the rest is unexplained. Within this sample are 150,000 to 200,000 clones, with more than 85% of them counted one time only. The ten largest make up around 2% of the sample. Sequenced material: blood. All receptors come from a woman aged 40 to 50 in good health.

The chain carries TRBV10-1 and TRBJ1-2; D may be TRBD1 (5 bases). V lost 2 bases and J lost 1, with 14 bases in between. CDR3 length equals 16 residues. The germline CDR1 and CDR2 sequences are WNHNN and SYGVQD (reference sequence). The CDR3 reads CASSEPDSLFNYGYTF. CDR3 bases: TGCGCCAGCAGTGAGCCTGACAGCCTATTTAACTATGGCTACACCTTC.

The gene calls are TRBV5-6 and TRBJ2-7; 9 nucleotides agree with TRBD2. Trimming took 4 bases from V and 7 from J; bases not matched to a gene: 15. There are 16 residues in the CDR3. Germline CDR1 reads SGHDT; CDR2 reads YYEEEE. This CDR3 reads CASSPSGASGAWEQYF. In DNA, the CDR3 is TGTGCCAGCAGCCCGTCAGGGGCTAGCGGGGCGTGGGAGCAGTACTTC.

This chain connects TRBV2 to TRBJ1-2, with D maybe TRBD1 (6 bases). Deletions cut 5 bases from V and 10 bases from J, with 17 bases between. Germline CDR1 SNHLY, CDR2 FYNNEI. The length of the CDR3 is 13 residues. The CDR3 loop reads CASSPPQWTVYTF. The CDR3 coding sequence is TGTGCCAGCAGTCCCCCTCAATGGACAGTCTACACCTTC.

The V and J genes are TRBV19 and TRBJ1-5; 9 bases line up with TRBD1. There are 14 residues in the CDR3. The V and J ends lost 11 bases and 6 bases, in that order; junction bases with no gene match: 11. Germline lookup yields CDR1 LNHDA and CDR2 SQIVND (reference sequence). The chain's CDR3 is CAPCGDRAFQPQHF. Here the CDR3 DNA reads TGTGCCCCTTGTGGGGACAGGGCGTTTCAGCCCCAGCATTTT.

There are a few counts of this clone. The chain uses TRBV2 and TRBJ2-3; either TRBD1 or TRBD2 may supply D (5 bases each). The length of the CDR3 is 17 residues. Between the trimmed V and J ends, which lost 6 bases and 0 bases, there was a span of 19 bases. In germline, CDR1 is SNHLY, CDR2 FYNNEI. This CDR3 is CASRWTSEGLSTDTQYF. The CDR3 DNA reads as TGTGCCAGCAGATGGACCTCCGAGGGGTTGAGCACAGATACGCAGTATTTT.

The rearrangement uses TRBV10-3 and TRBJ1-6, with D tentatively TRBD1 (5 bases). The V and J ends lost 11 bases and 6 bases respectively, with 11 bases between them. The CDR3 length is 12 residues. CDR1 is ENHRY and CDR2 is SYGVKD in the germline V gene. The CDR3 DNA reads TGTGCCCTCTTGGGGGGTAATTCACCCCTCCACTTT. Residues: CALLGGNSPLHF.

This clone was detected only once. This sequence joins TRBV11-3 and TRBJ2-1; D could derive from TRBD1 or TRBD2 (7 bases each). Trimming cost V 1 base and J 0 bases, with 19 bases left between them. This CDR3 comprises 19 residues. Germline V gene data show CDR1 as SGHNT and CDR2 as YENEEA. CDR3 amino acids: CASSLVIRGGQSSYNEQFF. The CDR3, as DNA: TGTGCCAGCAGCTTAGTGATCCGCGGGGGACAGAGCTCCTACAATGAGCAGTTCTTC.

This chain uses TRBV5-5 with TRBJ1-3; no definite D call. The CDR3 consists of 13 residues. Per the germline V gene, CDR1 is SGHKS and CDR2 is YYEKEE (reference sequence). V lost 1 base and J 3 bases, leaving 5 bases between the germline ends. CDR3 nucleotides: TGTGCCAGCAGCTTGACATATGGAAACACCATATATTTT. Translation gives CASSLTYGNTIYF. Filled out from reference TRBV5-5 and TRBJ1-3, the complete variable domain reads DAGVTQSPTHLIKTRGQQVTLRCSPISGHKSVSWYQQVLGQGPQFIFQYYEKEERGRGNFPDRFSARQFPNYSSELNVNALLLGDSALYLCASSLTYGNTIYFGEGSWLTVV.

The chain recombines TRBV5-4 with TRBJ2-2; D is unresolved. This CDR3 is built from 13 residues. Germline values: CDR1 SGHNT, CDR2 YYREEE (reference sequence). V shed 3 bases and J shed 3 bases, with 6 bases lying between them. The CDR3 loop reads CASSSTYTGELFF. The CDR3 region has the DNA TGTGCCAGCAGCTCGACCTACACCGGGGAGCTGTTTTTT.

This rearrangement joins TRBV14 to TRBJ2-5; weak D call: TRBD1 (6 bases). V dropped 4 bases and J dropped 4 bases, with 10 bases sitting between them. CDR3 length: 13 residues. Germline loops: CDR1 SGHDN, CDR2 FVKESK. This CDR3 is CASSPRGRETQYF. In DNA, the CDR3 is TGTGCCAGCAGCCCCAGGGGTCGAGAGACCCAGTACTTC. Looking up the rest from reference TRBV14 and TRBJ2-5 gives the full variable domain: EAGVTQFPSHSVIEKGQTVTLRCDPISGHDNLYWYRRVMGKEIKFLLHFVKESKQDESGMPNNRFLAERTGGTYSTLKVQPAELEDSGVYFCASSPRGRETQYFGPGTRLLVL.

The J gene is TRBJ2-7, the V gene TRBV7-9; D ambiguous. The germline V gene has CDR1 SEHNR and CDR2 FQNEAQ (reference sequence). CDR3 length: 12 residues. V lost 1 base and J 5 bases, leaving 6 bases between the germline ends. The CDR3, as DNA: TGTGCCAGCAGCTTAGATGGGGACGAGCAGTACTTC. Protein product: CASSLDGDEQYF.

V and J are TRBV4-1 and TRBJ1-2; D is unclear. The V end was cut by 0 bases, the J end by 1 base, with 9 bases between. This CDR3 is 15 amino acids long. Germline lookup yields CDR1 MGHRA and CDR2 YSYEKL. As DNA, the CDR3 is TGCGCCAGCAGCCAAGATCAAAGAAGTAACTATGGCTACACCTTC. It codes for CASSQDQRSNYGYTF.

The CDR3 region is CAVAGQGLYEQYF. CDR3 nucleotides: TGTGCCGTCGCGGGACAGGGACTGTACGAGCAGTACTTC. The chain carries TRBV10-3 and TRBJ2-7; 9 bases align to TRBD1. The length of the CDR3 is 13 residues. V lost 11 bases to trimming and J lost 4 bases; unmatched junction nucleotides: 9. Germline V gives CDR1 ENHRY, CDR2 SYGVKD.

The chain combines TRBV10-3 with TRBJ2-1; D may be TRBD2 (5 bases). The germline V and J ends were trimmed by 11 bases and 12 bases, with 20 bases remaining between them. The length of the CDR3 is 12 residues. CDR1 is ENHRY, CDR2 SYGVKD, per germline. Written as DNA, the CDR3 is TGTGCCGCCTCCCCCTCCGGGGTGGGGCAGTTCTTC. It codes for CAASPSGVGQFF.

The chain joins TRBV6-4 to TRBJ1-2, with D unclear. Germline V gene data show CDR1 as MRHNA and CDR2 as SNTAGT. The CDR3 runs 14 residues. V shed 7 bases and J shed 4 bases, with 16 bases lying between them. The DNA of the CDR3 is TGTGCCAGCACCTGGTCCGGACCCTTCTATGGCTACACCTTC. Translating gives CASTWSGPFYGYTF.

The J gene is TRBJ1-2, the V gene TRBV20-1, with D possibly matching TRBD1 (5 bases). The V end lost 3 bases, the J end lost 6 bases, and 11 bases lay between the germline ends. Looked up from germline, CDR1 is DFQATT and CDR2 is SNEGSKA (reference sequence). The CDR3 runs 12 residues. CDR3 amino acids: CSASWGMDGYTF. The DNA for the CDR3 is TGCAGTGCTAGTTGGGGGATGGATGGCTACACCTTC.

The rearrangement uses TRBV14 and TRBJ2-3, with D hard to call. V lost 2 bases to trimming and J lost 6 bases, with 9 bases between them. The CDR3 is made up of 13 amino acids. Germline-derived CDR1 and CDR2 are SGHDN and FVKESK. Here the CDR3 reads CASSQFSADTQYF. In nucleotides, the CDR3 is TGTGCCAGCAGCCAATTCTCTGCCGATACGCAGTATTTT.

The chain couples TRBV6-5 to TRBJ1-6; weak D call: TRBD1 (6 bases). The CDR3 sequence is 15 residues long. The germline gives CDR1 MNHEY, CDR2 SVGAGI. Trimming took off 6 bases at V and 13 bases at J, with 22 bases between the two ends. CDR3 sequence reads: CASSRGTPLILPLHF. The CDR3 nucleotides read TGTGCCAGCAGCCGCGGGACACCCTTAATATTGCCCCTCCACTTT.